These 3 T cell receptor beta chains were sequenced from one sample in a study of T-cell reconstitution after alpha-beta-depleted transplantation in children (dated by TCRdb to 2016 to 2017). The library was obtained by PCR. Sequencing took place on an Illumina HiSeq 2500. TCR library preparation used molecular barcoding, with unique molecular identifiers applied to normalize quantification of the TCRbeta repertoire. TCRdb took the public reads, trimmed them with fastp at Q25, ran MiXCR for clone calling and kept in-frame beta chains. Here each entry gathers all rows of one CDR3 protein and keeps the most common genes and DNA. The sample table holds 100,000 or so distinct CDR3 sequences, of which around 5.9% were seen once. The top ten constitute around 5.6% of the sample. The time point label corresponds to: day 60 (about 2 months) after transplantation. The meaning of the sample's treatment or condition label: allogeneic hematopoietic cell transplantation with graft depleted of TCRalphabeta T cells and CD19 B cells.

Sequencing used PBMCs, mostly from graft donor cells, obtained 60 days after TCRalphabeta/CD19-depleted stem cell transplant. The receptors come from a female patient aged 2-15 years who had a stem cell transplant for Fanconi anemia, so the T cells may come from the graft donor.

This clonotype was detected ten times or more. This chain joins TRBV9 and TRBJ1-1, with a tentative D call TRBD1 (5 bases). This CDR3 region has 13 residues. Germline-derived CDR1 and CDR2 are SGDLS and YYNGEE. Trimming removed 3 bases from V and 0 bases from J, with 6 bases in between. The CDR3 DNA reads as TGTGCCAGCAGCGAGACAGTGAACACTGAAGCTTTCTTT. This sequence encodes CASSETVNTEAFF. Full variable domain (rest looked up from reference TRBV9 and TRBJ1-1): DSGVTQTPKHLITATGQRVTLRCSPRSGDLSVYWYQQSLDQGLQFLIQYYNGEERAKGNILERFSAQQFPDLHSELNLSSLELGDSALYFCASSETVNTEAFFGQGTRLTVV.

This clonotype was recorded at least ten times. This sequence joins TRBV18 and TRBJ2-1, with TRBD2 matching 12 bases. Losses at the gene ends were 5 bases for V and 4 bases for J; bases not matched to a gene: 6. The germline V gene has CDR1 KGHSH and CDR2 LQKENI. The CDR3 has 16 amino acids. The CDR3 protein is CASSFLLAGGYNEQFF. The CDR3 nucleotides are TGTGCCAGCTCATTCTTACTAGCGGGAGGATACAATGAGCAGTTCTTC.

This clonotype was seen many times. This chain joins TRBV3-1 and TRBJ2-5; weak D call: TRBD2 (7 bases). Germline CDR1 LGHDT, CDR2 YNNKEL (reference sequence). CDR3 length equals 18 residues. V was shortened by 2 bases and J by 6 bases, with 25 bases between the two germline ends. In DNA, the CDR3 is TGTGCCAGCAGCCAACGACCCTTGGTGGAAGGGGGGGCGAAGACCCAGTACTTC. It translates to CASSQRPLVEGGAKTQYF.